This T cell receptor (beta chain) was obtained from a study of control samples from healthy donors and cancer patients. Here immunoSEQ multiplex PCR was the method, and the copy in TCRdb shows in-frame clones only, minus some. The listing contains about 190,000 clones. The germline V and J ends were trimmed by 6 bases and 9 bases, with 11 bases remaining between them. The CDR3 consists of 11 residues. The germline gives CDR1 MNHNY, CDR2 SVGAGI (reference sequence). The TCR originated in a woman in her 30s in good health. The rearrangement joins TRBV6-6 to TRBJ2-5; D is possibly TRBD1 (6 bases). The sequenced sample consisted of blood. The CDR3 nucleotides read TGTGCCAGCAGCCCCAAGGGGGCCCAGTACTTC. The encoded protein is CASSPKGAQYF.